This TCR beta chain was found in a study of blood T cell repertoires in COVID-19. Study-level information: Acute and convalescent COVID-19 specimens originated in the United States, Italy and Spain. PBMCs, B-cell-depleted T cells, or T cells were the source of the cDNA or gDNA that made up the material.

The CDR3 sequence is 15 residues long. With 4 bases clipped from V and 3 bases from J, the junction kept 6 bases outside the gene matches. Germline lookup yields CDR1 KGHSH and CDR2 LQKENI. Original processing methods: Amplifying reference gene primers gave estimates of nucleated cell counts. TCRdb keeps only in-frame clones here, not all; method: immunoSEQ multiplex PCR. The V and J calls and clone size were taken over from that table, and D and trimming were inferred from the DNA. This sample has 200,000 to 250,000 clones, with approximately 91% found just once. The sequence was collected from a woman in her fifties or sixties with acute or convalescent COVID-19. V gene TRBV18 combines with J gene TRBJ1-2, with TRBD1 identical over 9 bases. The sequenced sample was peripheral blood. The CDR3 region is CASSLTGQGYYGYTF. The CDR3 DNA follows: TGTGCCAGCTCACTTACGGGACAGGGATACTATGGCTACACCTTC.